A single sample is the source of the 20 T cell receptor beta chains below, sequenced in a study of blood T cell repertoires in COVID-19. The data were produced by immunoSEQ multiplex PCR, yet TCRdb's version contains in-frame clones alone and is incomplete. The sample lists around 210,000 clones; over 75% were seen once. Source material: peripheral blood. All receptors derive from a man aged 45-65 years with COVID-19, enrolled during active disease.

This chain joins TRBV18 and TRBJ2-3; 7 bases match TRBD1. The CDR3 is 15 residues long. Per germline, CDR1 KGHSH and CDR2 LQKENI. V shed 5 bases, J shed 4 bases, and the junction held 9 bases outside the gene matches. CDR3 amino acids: CASSADRPRSDTQYF. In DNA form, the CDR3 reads TGTGCCAGCTCAGCGGACAGGCCTCGTTCAGATACGCAGTATTTT. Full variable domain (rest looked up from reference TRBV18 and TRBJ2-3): NAGVMQNPRHLVRRRGQEARLRCSPMKGHSHVYWYRQLPEEGLKFMVYLQKENIIDESGMPKERFSAEFPKEGPSILRIQQVVRGDSAAYFCASSADRPRSDTQYFGPGTRLTVL.

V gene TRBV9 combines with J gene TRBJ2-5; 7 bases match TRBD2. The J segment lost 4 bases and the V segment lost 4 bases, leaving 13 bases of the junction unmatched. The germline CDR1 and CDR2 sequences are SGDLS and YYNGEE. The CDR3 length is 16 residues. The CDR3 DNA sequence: TGTGCCAGCAGCCCCGGGGAGGGCCGTCTGGGAGAGACCCAGTACTTC. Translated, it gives CASSPGEGRLGETQYF.

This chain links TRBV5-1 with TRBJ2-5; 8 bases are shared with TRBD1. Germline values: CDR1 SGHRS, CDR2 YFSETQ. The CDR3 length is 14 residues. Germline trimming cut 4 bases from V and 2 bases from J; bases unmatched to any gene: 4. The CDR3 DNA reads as TGCGCCAGCAGCCCCGGGACAGGACAAGAGACCCAGTACTTC. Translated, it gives CASSPGTGQETQYF.

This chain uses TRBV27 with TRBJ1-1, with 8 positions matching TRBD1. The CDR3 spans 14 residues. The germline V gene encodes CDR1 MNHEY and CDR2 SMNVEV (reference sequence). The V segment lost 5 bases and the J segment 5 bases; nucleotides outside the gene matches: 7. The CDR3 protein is CASSAQTGGTEAFF. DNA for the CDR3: TGTGCCAGCAGTGCCCAAACAGGGGGTACTGAAGCTTTCTTT.

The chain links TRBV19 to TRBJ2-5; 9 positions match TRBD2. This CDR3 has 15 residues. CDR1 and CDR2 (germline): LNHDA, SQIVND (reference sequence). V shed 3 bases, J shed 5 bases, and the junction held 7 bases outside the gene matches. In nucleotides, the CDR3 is TGTGCCAGTAGTATGCGGGAGGGCCTAGGGGAGACCCAGTACTTC. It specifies CASSMREGLGETQYF.

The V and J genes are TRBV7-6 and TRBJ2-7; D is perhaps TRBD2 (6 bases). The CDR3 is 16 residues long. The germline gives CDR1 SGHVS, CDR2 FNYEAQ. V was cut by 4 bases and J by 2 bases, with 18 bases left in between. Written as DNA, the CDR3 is TGTGCCAGCAGCTCCCTCTGGAGGAGGGGAGCCTACGAGCAGTACTTC. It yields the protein CASSSLWRRGAYEQYF.

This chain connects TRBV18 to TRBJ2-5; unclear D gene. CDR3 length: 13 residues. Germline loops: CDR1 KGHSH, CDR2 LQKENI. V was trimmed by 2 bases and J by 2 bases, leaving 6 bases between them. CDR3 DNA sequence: TGTGCCAGCTCACCAACAGTACAAGAGACCCAGTACTTC. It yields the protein CASSPTVQETQYF.

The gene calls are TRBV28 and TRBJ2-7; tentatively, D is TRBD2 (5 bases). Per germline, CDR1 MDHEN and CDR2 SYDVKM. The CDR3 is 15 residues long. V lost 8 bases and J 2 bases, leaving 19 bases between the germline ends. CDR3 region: CASGLGWERTYEQYF. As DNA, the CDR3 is TGTGCCAGCGGGCTAGGGTGGGAGCGGACCTACGAGCAGTACTTC.

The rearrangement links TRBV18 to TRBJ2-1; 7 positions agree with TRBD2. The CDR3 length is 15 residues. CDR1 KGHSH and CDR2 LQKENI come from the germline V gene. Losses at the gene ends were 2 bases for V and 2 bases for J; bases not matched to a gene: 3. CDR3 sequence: CASSPSRGAYNEQFF. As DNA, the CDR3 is TGTGCCAGCTCACCATCACGGGGGGCCTACAATGAGCAGTTCTTC.

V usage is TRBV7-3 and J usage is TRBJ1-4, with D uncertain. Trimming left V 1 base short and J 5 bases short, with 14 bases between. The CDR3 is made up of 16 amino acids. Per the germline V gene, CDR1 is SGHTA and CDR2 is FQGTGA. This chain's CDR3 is CASSLKAVQHNEKLFF. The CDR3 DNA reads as TGTGCCAGCAGCTTAAAGGCAGTACAGCACAATGAAAAACTGTTTTTT.

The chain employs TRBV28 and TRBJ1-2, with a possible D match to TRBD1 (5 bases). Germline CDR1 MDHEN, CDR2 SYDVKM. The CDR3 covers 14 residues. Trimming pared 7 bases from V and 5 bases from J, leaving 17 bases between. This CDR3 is CASTSGEGKYGYTF. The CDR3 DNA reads TGTGCCAGCACCTCCGGGGAGGGGAAGTATGGCTACACCTTC.

The CDR3 DNA is TGCGCCAGCAGCCAAGAAACGGGGATGAACACTGAAGCTTTCTTT. This encodes CASSQETGMNTEAFF. V and J are TRBV4-1 and TRBJ1-1; no firm D call. Germline lookup yields CDR1 MGHRA and CDR2 YSYEKL. The CDR3 has 15 residues. V was shortened by 0 bases and J by 0 bases, with 8 bases between the two germline ends.

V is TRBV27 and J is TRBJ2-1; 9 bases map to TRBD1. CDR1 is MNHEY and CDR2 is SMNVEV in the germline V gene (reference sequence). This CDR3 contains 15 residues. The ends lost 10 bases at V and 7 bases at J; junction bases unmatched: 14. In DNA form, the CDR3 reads TGTGCCACCCAAAAACAGGGGGCGGCGGGGAATGAGCAGTTCTTC. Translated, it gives CATQKQGAAGNEQFF.

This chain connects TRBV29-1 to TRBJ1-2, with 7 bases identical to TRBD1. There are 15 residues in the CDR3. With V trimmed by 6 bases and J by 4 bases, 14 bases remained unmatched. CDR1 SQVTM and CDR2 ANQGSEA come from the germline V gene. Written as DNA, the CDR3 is TGCAGCGTCGATCCCGGGACAGCAGGAGTCTATGGCTACACCTTC. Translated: CSVDPGTAGVYGYTF.

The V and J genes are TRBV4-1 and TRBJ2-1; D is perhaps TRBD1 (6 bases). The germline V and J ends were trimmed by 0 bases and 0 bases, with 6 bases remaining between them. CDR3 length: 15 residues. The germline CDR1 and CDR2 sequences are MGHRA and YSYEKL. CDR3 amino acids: CASSQEGGSYNEQFF. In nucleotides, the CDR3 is TGCGCCAGCAGCCAAGAAGGGGGCTCCTACAATGAGCAGTTCTTC.

Here the CDR3 reads CASSLGWGDRQPQHF. CDR3 sequence (DNA): TGTGCCAGCAGCTTGGGGTGGGGGGATAGGCAGCCCCAGCATTTT. The rearrangement uses TRBV5-6 and TRBJ1-5; D is perhaps TRBD1 (5 bases). V was cut by 0 bases and J by 7 bases, with 14 bases left in between. Germline lookup yields CDR1 SGHDT and CDR2 YYEEEE. The CDR3 spans 15 residues. Combining the CDR3 with reference TRBV5-6 and TRBJ1-5 gives the whole variable domain DAGVTQSPTHLIKTRGQQVTLRCSPKSGHDTVSWYQQALGQGPQFIFQYYEEEERQRGNFPDRFSGHQFPNYSSELNVNALLLGDSALYLCASSLGWGDRQPQHFGDGTRLSIL.

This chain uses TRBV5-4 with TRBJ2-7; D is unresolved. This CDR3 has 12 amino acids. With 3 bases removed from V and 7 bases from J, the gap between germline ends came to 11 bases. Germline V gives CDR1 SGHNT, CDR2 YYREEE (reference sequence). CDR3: CASSSGPLEQYF. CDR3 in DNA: TGTGCCAGCAGCTCCGGTCCCCTGGAGCAGTACTTC.

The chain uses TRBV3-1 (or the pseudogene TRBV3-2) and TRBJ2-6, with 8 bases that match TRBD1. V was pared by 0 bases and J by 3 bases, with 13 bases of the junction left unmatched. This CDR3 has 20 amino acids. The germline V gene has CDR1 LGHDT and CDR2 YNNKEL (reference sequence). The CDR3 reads CASSQDEDRAREFGANVLTF. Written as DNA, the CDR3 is TGTGCCAGCAGCCAAGATGAGGACAGGGCCCGGGAGTTTGGGGCCAACGTCCTGACTTTC.

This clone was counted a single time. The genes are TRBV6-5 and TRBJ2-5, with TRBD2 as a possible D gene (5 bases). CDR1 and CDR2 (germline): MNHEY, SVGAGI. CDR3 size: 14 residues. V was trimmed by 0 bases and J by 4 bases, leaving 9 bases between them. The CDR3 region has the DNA TGTGCCAGCAGTTACTCGACTGCGGGAGAGACCCAGTACTTC. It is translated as CASSYSTAGETQYF.

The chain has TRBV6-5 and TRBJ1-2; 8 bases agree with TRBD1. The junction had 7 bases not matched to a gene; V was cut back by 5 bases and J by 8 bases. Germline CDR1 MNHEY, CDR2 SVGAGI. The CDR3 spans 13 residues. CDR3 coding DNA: TGTGCCAGCAGTCGGGGGACAGGAGGAGGCTACACCTTC. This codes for CASSRGTGGGYTF.